Sequencing of this TCR beta chain was carried out in a study of blood T cell repertoires in COVID-19. Study as a whole: The samples span acute and convalescent COVID-19 from the United States, Italy and Spain. The cDNA or gDNA used as material had been derived from T cells, B-cell-depleted T cells, or PBMCs.

The CDR3 spans 15 residues. CDR1 is SSHAT, CDR2 FNYEAQ, per germline (reference sequence). Trimming cost V 4 bases and J 8 bases, with 18 bases left between them. Libraries were prepared by immunoSEQ multiplex PCR; TCRdb keeps only in-frame clonotypes and omits some of them. The data hold a few hundred thousand clones, with approximately 88% observed a single time. This sequence originates from a woman under 40 with acute or convalescent COVID-19. The sequencing input was peripheral blood. The chain joins TRBV7-7 to TRBJ2-1; perhaps TRBD2 as D (6 bases). CDR3 loop: CASSSAGTGSDEQFF. The CDR3 DNA sequence: TGTGCCAGCAGCTCCGCCGGGACTGGCTCCGATGAGCAGTTCTTC. The full variable domain, in which reference TRBV7-7 and TRBJ2-1 provide the parts outside the CDR3, is GAGVSQSPRYKVTKRGQDVTLRCDPISSHATLYWYQQALGQGPEFLTYFNYEAQPDKSGLPSDRFSAERPEGSISTLTIQRTEQRDSAMYRCASSSAGTGSDEQFFGPGTRLTVL.